The 30 T cell receptor beta chains below all came from one sample that was sequenced in a study of vaccination and CD4 T cells after COVID-19. These receptors lack a known antigen. This sample's treatment: approximately 9-day PBMC culture with coronavirus spike peptide pools or control peptides (ViraFEST assay). The Oncomine TCR Beta short-read assay was what sequenced the DNA obtained from cultured CD4+ T cells. Each CDR3 protein is one row after TCRdb ran MiXCR on the PCR reads. Of 15,000 to 20,000 distinct CDR3 sequences in the sample, roughly 27% were seen once. Source material: cultured CD4+ T cells from blood. The receptors were sampled from a human donor with COVID-19.

This clonotype was seen a few times. This chain links TRBV6-1 with TRBJ2-5; D gene unclear. Between the trimmed V and J ends, which lost 2 bases and 2 bases, there was a span of 9 bases. CDR1 and CDR2 (germline): MNHNS, SASEGT. There are 14 residues in the CDR3. The CDR3 DNA follows: TGTGCCAGCAGTGAAAGCCCAGGACAAGAGACCCAGTACTTC. It is translated as CASSESPGQETQYF.

The chain joins TRBV4-3 to TRBJ2-3, with D perhaps given as TRBD1 or TRBD2 (5 bases each). Trimming left V 0 bases short and J 4 bases short, with 17 bases between. Looked up from germline, CDR1 is LGHNA and CDR2 is YSLEER. The length of the CDR3 is 17 residues. The CDR3 sequence is CASSQERSSGTSDTQYF. DNA for the CDR3: TGCGCCAGCAGCCAAGAGAGGAGCTCCGGGACGTCAGATACGCAGTATTTT.

This clonotype was recorded a few times. J is TRBJ2-7 and V is TRBV20-1; D unclear. V was cut by 0 bases and J by 5 bases, with 17 bases left in between. CDR1 DFQATT and CDR2 SNEGSKA come from the germline V gene (reference sequence). The CDR3 sequence is 15 residues long. CDR3 sequence: CSARDQTRPYHEQYF. CDR3 sequence (DNA): TGCAGTGCTAGAGATCAGACGAGACCCTACCACGAGCAGTACTTC.

This clonotype has more than one count but fewer than ten. The chain combines TRBV20-1 with TRBJ1-3; D uncertain. The CDR3 is made up of 15 amino acids. Trimming stripped 3 bases from V and 0 bases from J, with 12 bases between. Germline lookup yields CDR1 DFQATT and CDR2 SNEGSKA (reference sequence). This CDR3 is CSASTLQSSGNTIYF. In DNA form, the CDR3 reads TGCAGTGCTAGTACCCTACAGAGCTCTGGAAACACCATATATTTT.

The V and J genes are TRBV15 and TRBJ1-5; maybe TRBD1 (5 bases). Germline loops: CDR1 LNHNV, CDR2 YYDKDF (reference sequence). Trimming took 0 bases from V and 7 from J, leaving 19 bases between them. The CDR3 consists of 17 residues. CDR3 amino acids: CATSRDVGQGNGQPQHF. CDR3 nucleotides: TGTGCCACCAGCAGAGATGTGGGCCAGGGCAATGGGCAGCCCCAGCATTTT.

This clonotype was counted only a few times. The J gene is TRBJ1-2, the V gene TRBV20-1; unclear D gene. The CDR3 has 12 amino acids. V lost 2 bases and J lost 7, with 11 bases in between. Germline assignment: CDR1 DFQATT and CDR2 SNEGSKA (reference sequence). The CDR3 reads CSARHLRAGYTF. CDR3 DNA: TGCAGTGCTAGACACTTGCGAGCTGGCTACACCTTC.

As regards this clonotype: A junction boundary mismatches the germline segment, possibly from a read error. V and J are TRBV20-1 and TRBJ2-7, with 9 bases fitting TRBD1. The CDR3 is 16 amino acids. CDR1 is DFQATT, CDR2 SNEGSKA, per germline (reference sequence). Here the CDR3 reads CSATGTGSRSTYEQYF. In DNA, the CDR3 is TGCAGCGCTACCGGGACAGGGAGTAGGTCGACTTACGAGCAGTACTTC.

V and J are TRBV10-2 and TRBJ2-3, with no clear D. There are 14 residues in the CDR3. Germline V CDR1 and CDR2: WSHSY, SAAADI. V lost 7 bases and J 2 bases, leaving 13 bases between the germline ends. The CDR3 nucleotides are TGCGCCAGCACTCCGGTGGAGCCCACAGATACGCAGTATTTT. Translating it yields CASTPVEPTDTQYF.

The chain has TRBV15 and TRBJ2-7, with 9 positions matching TRBD2. The CDR3 extends over 14 amino acids. V trimming: 0 bases; J trimming: 3 bases; junction bases outside the gene matches: 0. CDR1 LNHNV and CDR2 YYDKDF come from the germline V gene (reference sequence). Here the CDR3 DNA reads TGTGCCACCAGCAGAGAACTAGCGGGCTACGAGCAGTACTTC. Translated, it gives CATSRELAGYEQYF.

The V and J genes are TRBV5-4 and TRBJ1-3, with unresolved D. Deletions cut 3 bases from V and 7 bases from J, with 11 bases between. The CDR3 contains 13 residues. The germline V gene has CDR1 SGHNT and CDR2 YYREEE (reference sequence). In DNA, the CDR3 is TGTGCCAGCAGCTCAAACCGTGGGAACACCATATATTTT. This gives the protein CASSSNRGNTIYF. Together with reference TRBV5-4 and TRBJ1-3, the CDR3 gives the full variable domain: ETGVTQSPTHLIKTRGQQVTLRCSSQSGHNTVSWYQQALGQGPQFIFQYYREEENGRGNFPPRFSGLQFPNYSSELNVNALELDDSALYLCASSSNRGNTIYFGEGSWLTVV.

This sequence joins TRBV5-8 and TRBJ2-3, with D perhaps matching TRBD2 (5 bases). CDR1 SGHTS and CDR2 YDEGEE come from the germline V gene. CDR3 length: 15 amino acids. Trimming removed 4 bases from V and 1 base from J, with 13 bases in between. CDR3 nucleotide sequence: TGTGCCAGCAGCATCGGGAACCCTCGCACAGATACGCAGTATTTT. This gives the protein CASSIGNPRTDTQYF.

The CDR3 protein is CASSALEMSSGNTIYF. CDR3 nucleotide sequence: TGTGCCAGCAGTGCCCTGGAAATGAGCTCTGGAAACACCATATATTTT. This chain connects TRBV6-1 to TRBJ1-3; unclear D gene. This CDR3 contains 16 residues. Trimming took off 4 bases at V and 0 bases at J, with 13 bases between the two ends. CDR1 is MNHNS and CDR2 is SASEGT in the germline V gene.

The rearrangement links TRBV19 to TRBJ2-3; TRBD2 aligns across 8 bases. The CDR3 contains 16 residues. V lost 6 bases to trimming and J lost 4 bases; unmatched junction nucleotides: 12. Germline V CDR1 and CDR2: LNHDA, SQIVND (reference sequence). The CDR3 region has the DNA TGTGCCAGTAGGGTAGCGGGGATAGCGCGCGCAGATACGCAGTATTTT. Translating gives CASRVAGIARADTQYF.

The V and J genes are TRBV24-1 and TRBJ2-3; 7 positions match TRBD2. V dropped 6 bases and J dropped 3; count of bases not matched to a gene: 2. The CDR3 extends over 13 amino acids. Germline V gives CDR1 KGHDR, CDR2 SFDVKD. The CDR3 loop is CATSWEGTDTQYF. CDR3 bases: TGTGCCACCAGTTGGGAGGGGACAGATACGCAGTATTTT.

The CDR3 coding sequence is TGTGCCAGCAGTAAAAATAGGGTCTCCTATAATTCACCCCTCCACTTT. Translating it yields CASSKNRVSYNSPLHF. V is TRBV2 and J is TRBJ1-6; no clear D gene. Germline lookup yields CDR1 SNHLY and CDR2 FYNNEI. CDR3 size: 16 residues. V lost 5 bases and J 0 bases, leaving 11 bases between the germline ends.

This clonotype was seen more than once but under ten times. The rearrangement joins TRBV20-1 to TRBJ2-4; no clear D. In germline, CDR1 is DFQATT, CDR2 SNEGSKA (reference sequence). V was shortened by 6 bases and J by 1 base, with 16 bases between the two germline ends. This CDR3 is 15 amino acids long. The CDR3 DNA is TGCAGTGCCTCACCCGACTTCGGGGCCAAAAACATTCAGTACTTC. This codes for CSASPDFGAKNIQYF.

The sample holds a few counts of this clonotype. The chain combines TRBV7-9 with TRBJ1-2; tentative D call: TRBD1 (5 bases). The germline CDR1 and CDR2 sequences are SEHNR and FQNEAQ (reference sequence). The germline V and J ends were trimmed by 1 base and 4 bases, with 22 bases remaining between them. CDR3 size: 18 residues. The CDR3 region has the DNA TGTGCCAGCAGCTTAGGACGGTTTGATCAGGGCCGTAGCTATGGCTACACCTTC. This encodes CASSLGRFDQGRSYGYTF.

The chain uses TRBV7-2 and TRBJ2-2, with D possibly matching TRBD2 (5 bases). The CDR3 runs to 15 residues. CDR1 is SGHTA, CDR2 FQGNSA, per germline. Trimming took 1 base from V and 7 from J, leaving 13 bases between them. CDR3 sequence (DNA): TGTGCCAGCAGCTTAGGACGTCTAGCTGGCGGGGAGCTGTTTTTT. This sequence encodes CASSLGRLAGGELFF.

The V and J genes are TRBV5-4 and TRBJ2-7; the D gene could be TRBD1 or TRBD2 (5 bases each). Looked up from germline, CDR1 is SGHNT and CDR2 is YYREEE (reference sequence). The CDR3 loop spans 13 amino acids. The V gene lost 4 bases and the J gene lost 0 bases, with 8 bases spanning the gap. The DNA for the CDR3 is TGTGCCAGCAGCGCAGGGAGCTCCTACGAGCAGTACTTC. This encodes CASSAGSSYEQYF. The full variable domain, its missing parts supplied by reference TRBV5-4 and TRBJ2-7, is ETGVTQSPTHLIKTRGQQVTLRCSSQSGHNTVSWYQQALGQGPQFIFQYYREEENGRGNFPPRFSGLQFPNYSSELNVNALELDDSALYLCASSAGSSYEQYFGPGTRLTVT.

This clonotype is labeled as medium-sized. This chain connects TRBV7-8 to TRBJ1-1, with 8 nucleotides matching TRBD1. V lost 6 bases to trimming and J lost 3 bases; unmatched junction nucleotides: 9. Germline V gene lookup returns CDR1 SGHVS and CDR2 FQNEAQ. This CDR3 has 15 amino acids. CDR3 bases: TGTGCCAGCAGACACAGGGGGGGCAGGGACACTGAAGCTTTCTTT. Amino acids: CASRHRGGRDTEAFF.

With respect to this clonotype: Germline and junction disagree at one end, which may indicate a read error. This chain joins TRBV20-1 and TRBJ2-5, with 9 bases identical to TRBD2. The V gene's germline CDR1 is DFQATT and CDR2 SNEGSKA (reference sequence). There are 14 residues in the CDR3. For the CDR3, the DNA is TGCAGTACCACCTTGGCGGGGGGGCGTGAGACCCAGCACTTC. This codes for CSTTLAGGRETQHF.

This clonotype was picked up a small number of times. The V gene is TRBV30, the J gene TRBJ1-6; possible D gene TRBD1, 6 bases. The CDR3 is 13 amino acids. Trimming cost V 4 bases and J 10 bases, with 14 bases left between them. From germline, CDR1 is GTSNPN and CDR2 SVGIG (reference sequence). For the CDR3, the DNA is TGTGCCTGGACTACGGACAGTGGATCACCCCTCCACTTT. Residues: CAWTTDSGSPLHF.

This clonotype appeared a few times. The chain recombines TRBV6-5 with TRBJ2-6; D is uncertain. This CDR3 comprises 15 residues. V lost 0 bases and J lost 0, with 3 bases in between. The germline V gene has CDR1 MNHEY and CDR2 SVGAGI. In DNA form, the CDR3 reads TGTGCCAGCAGTTACTCGGGCTCTGGGGCCAACGTCCTGACTTTC. It specifies CASSYSGSGANVLTF.

This chain joins TRBV6-1 and TRBJ2-3, with TRBD2 matching over 8 bases. This CDR3 spans 15 amino acids. Germline V CDR1 and CDR2: MNHNS, SASEGT. Unmatched junction bases numbered 3, after V lost 4 bases and J lost 0 bases. As DNA, the CDR3 is TGTGCCAGCAGTGCGTTAGCGGGAAGCACAGATACGCAGTATTTT. Its translation: CASSALAGSTDTQYF.

The rearrangement joins TRBV28 to TRBJ2-7; 9 bases agree with TRBD1. The CDR3 consists of 14 residues. Trimming cost V 9 bases and J 4 bases; bases outside gene matches: 10. Germline V lookup: CDR1 MDHEN, CDR2 SYDVKM. CDR3 in DNA: TGTGCCAGTCTATTAAGACAGGGGGTATACGAGCAGTACTTC. The encoded protein is CASLLRQGVYEQYF.

This clonotype was recorded a few times. The V gene is TRBV6-1, the J gene TRBJ1-5; D is possibly TRBD1 (5 bases). The V gene lost 5 bases and the J gene lost 1 base, with 12 bases spanning the gap. CDR1 is MNHNS and CDR2 is SASEGT in the germline V gene. This CDR3 region has 15 residues. This CDR3 is CASSTTRGSNQPQHF. The CDR3 DNA is TGTGCCAGCAGTACCACCCGGGGGAGCAATCAGCCCCAGCATTTT.

V is TRBV11-2 and J is TRBJ1-2, with 8 bases lining up with TRBD1. The CDR3 sequence is 15 residues long. Germline values: CDR1 SGHAT, CDR2 FQNNGV. With 1 base clipped from V and 2 bases from J, the junction kept 3 bases outside the gene matches. In DNA, the CDR3 is TGTGCCAGCAGCTTAGTTGGACAGGGAAACTATGGCTACACCTTC. Amino acid sequence: CASSLVGQGNYGYTF.

This clonotype was counted between two and nine times. V and J are TRBV19 and TRBJ2-2; the D gene is possibly TRBD2 (5 bases). This CDR3 comprises 15 residues. The germline gives CDR1 LNHDA, CDR2 SQIVND (reference sequence). The V end was cut by 2 bases, the J end by 5 bases, with 12 bases between. CDR3 loop: CASSITAPGTGELFF. The CDR3 DNA reads as TGTGCCAGTAGTATAACTGCCCCGGGGACCGGGGAGCTGTTTTTT.

The genes are TRBV27 and TRBJ2-1, with D tentatively TRBD2 (5 bases). CDR1 is MNHEY and CDR2 is SMNVEV in the germline V gene (reference sequence). The V end was cut by 3 bases, the J end by 9 bases, with 15 bases between. This CDR3 spans 14 amino acids. CDR3 DNA sequence: TGTGCCAGCAGTTTTATAGCGACTACGGGTGAGCAGTTCTTC. This sequence encodes CASSFIATTGEQFF.

This rearrangement joins TRBV5-8 to TRBJ1-5; D unclear. V was cut by 2 bases and J by 3 bases, with 9 bases left in between. Germline CDR1 and CDR2: SGHTS and YDEGEE. CDR3 length: 14 residues. CDR3 nucleotides: TGTGCCAGCAGCTTTCGTGGGGACAATCAGCCCCAGCATTTT. It is translated as CASSFRGDNQPQHF.